Described below is a single T cell receptor (beta chain) sequence and its context. Its antigen is as yet unknown. The data were taken from a study of CD8+ T cells in alopecia areata. The overall study: Those patients who were treated received oral tofacitinib, which was given at 5 to 10 mg twice daily for moderate-to-severe alopecia areata.

Sampling of alopecia areata patients yielded lesional scalp punch biopsies as well as peripheral blood. Overall study results and limits: Sharing of TCR sequences between patients (possibly for HLA-related reasons) was less clear than in mice. The study found higher clonality in lesional than normal scalp, especially in alopecia totalis/universalis.

It was cDNA, reverse transcribed from extracted RNA, that served as the sequencing template. Method: immunoSEQ multiplex PCR; TCRdb's copy keeps in-frame clones and lacks some. This repertoire shows more than 200,000 clones, roughly two thirds found once; its top ten account for 1% to 1.5%. The starting material was CD4+ T cells sorted from blood, obtained at week 0. This TCR was sampled from a human donor with alopecia areata.

CDR3 protein: CAWSVSGGHTDTQYF. The CDR3 DNA sequence: TGTGCCTGGAGTGTAAGCGGGGGACACACAGATACGCAGTATTTT. The gene calls are TRBV30 and TRBJ2-3, with 8 bases lining up with TRBD2. The germline V gene has CDR1 GTSNPN and CDR2 SVGIG (reference sequence). The V gene end was trimmed by 0 bases and the J gene end by 2 bases; junction bases not matched to a gene: 4. The CDR3 runs 15 residues.